The rows below give T cell receptor beta chains drawn from one sample of a study of shared T cell receptors in the human thymus. Clones were read by immunoSEQ multiplex PCR, and TCRdb kept only the in-frame ones, dropping some. The sample records 600,000 to 900,000 clones, approximately 85% being singletons. The same specimen was also included in a second study, on human thymus T cells.

The specimen was thymocytes. These receptor sequences come from a girl under three years old with a congenital heart defect. Each CDR3 is given without its conserved first and last residue.

j_call,v_call,cdr3_aa
TRBJ1-5,TRBV4-1,ASSQDLEYSNQPQH
TRBJ2-5,TRBV5-1,ASSCDIEVFAGAHQETQY
TRBJ2-3,TRBV23-1,ASSTGQSSTDTQY
TRBJ2-7,TRBV14,ASSQEYFREKH
TRBJ2-3,TRBV27,ASRQGLFTDTQY
TRBJ2-7,TRBV5-5,ASSVHRDRFSYEQY
TRBJ2-5,TRBV4-1,ASSQDNVKWYRETQY
TRBJ2-7,TRBV6-1,ASSEVFVRTGPFYEQY
TRBJ1-6,TRBV7-8,ASSSEKQGAVSPLH
TRBJ1-1,TRBV6-6,ASTGGRNTEAF
TRBJ2-3,TRBV5-1,ASSLMSGGASDTQY
TRBJ1-4,TRBV4-1,ASSAHRGQDEKLF
TRBJ2-5,TRBV11-2,ASSARGSGGETQY
TRBJ2-7,TRBV6-1,ASSNRARGDYEQY
TRBJ1-1,TRBV7-9,ASSRLHTGRDTEAF
TRBJ2-7,TRBV7-9,ASSYEVAGIASYEQY
TRBJ2-7,TRBV11-2,ASSPVVVAANYEQY
TRBJ2-5,TRBV18,ASSPPGGHPQETQY
TRBJ1-5,TRBV11-1,ASSLGLGRHEPQH
TRBJ1-4,TRBV2,ASSEGPGQGSLLGEKLF
TRBJ1-2,TRBV18,ASSPPITYT
TRBJ1-4,TRBV5-1,ASSLERSSATNEKLF
TRBJ2-7,TRBV28,ASSGGQGRYEQY
.,TRBV5-1,ASSWGLAGYEQY